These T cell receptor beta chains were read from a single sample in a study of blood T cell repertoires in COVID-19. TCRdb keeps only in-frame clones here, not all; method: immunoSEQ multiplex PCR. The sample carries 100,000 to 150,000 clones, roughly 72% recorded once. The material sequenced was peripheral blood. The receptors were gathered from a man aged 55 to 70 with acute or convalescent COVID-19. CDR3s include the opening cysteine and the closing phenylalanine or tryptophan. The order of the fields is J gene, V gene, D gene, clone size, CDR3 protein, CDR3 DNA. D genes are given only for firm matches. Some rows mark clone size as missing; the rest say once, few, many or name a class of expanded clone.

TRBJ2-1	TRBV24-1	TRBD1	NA	CATSGPGQGSGQFF	TGTGCCACCAGTGGTCCGGGACAGGGCTCCGGGCAGTTCTTC
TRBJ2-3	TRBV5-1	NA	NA	CASSFLRGTDTQYF	TGCGCCAGCAGCTTTCTGCGGGGTACAGATACGCAGTATTTT
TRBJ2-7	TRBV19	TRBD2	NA	CASSIGGLAGGYEQYF	TGTGCCAGTAGTATAGGCGGACTAGCGGGTGGCTACGAGCAGTACTTC
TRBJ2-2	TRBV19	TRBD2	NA	CASSISGGTGELFF	TGTGCCAGTAGTATTTCCGGGGGGACGGGGGAGCTGTTTTTT
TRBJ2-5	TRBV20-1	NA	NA	CSGANQETQYF	TGCAGTGGAGCGAACCAAGAGACCCAGTACTTC
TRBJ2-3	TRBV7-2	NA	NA	CASAEARLPSTDTQYF	TGTGCCAGCGCAGAGGCCCGGCTTCCTAGCACAGATACGCAGTATTTT
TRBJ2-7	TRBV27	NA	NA	CASSFLSEAGQSSYEQYF	TGTGCCAGCAGTTTTTTGTCCGAGGCCGGACAGAGCTCCTACGAGCAGTACTTC
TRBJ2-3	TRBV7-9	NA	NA	CASSLGQRNTDTQYF	TGTGCCAGCAGCTTAGGTCAGCGGAACACAGATACGCAGTATTTT
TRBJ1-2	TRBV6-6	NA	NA	CASSYGAFGYTF	TGTGCCAGCAGTTACGGGGCATTCGGCTACACCTTC
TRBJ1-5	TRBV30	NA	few	CAWSQDSNQPQHF	TGTGCCTGGAGTCAAGACAGTAATCAGCCCCAGCATTTT
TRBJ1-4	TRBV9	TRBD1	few	CASSVGGDRVNEKLFF	TGTGCCAGCAGCGTAGGCGGGGACAGGGTGAATGAAAAACTGTTTTTT
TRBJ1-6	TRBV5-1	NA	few	CASSLRGKGSPLHF	TGCGCCAGCAGCTTAAGGGGAAAGGGTTCACCCCTCCACTTT
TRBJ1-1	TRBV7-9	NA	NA	CASRKGENTEAFF	TGTGCCAGCAGAAAAGGGGAGAACACTGAAGCTTTCTTT
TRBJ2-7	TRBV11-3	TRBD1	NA	CASSLRGLYEQYF	TGTGCCAGCAGCCTCAGGGGGTTATACGAGCAGTACTTC
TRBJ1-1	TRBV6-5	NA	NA	CASSSVLNTEAFF	TGTGCCAGCAGTAGCGTCCTGAACACTGAAGCTTTCTTT
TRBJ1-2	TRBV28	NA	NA	CASSYQGSEGYTF	TGTGCCAGCAGTTACCAGGGGTCGGAGGGCTACACCTTC
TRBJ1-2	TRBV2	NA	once	CASIRAAELNYGYTF	TGTGCCAGCATCAGGGCGGCAGAATTAAACTATGGCTACACCTTC
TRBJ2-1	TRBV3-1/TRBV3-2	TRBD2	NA	CASSRRGTNEQFF	TGTGCCAGCAGCCGGCGGGGGACCAATGAGCAGTTCTTC
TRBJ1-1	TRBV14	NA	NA	CASSPQGYTEAFF	TGTGCCAGCAGCCCTCAGGGGTACACTGAAGCTTTCTTT
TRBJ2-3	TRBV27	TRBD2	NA	CATPLAAGGPSVDTQYF	TGTGCCACCCCTTTGGCAGCGGGGGGGCCTTCGGTAGATACGCAGTATTTT
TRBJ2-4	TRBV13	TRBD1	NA	CASSLGLGQVKNIQYF	TGTGCCAGCAGCTTAGGCCTGGGACAGGTCAAAAACATTCAGTACTTC
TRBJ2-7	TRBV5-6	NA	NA	CASSLLLYEQYF	TGTGCCAGCAGCTTGCTCTTGTACGAGCAGTACTTC
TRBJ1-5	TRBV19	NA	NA	CASSIRGNQPQHF	TGTGCCAGTAGTATACGGGGCAATCAGCCCCAGCATTTT
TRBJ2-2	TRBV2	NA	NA	CASNPGKNTGELFF	TGTGCCAGCAACCCCGGGAAGAACACCGGGGAGCTGTTTTTT
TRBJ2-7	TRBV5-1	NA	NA	CASSLGQDYEQYF	TGCGCCAGCAGCTTGGGACAGGACTACGAGCAGTACTTC
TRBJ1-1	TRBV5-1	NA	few	CASSLDGHSANTEAFF	TGCGCCAGCAGCTTGGACGGACACTCGGCGAACACTGAAGCTTTCTTT
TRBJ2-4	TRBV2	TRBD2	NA	CASSEWLAGGHIAKNIQYF	TGTGCCAGCAGTGAATGGCTAGCGGGGGGGCATATAGCCAAAAACATTCAGTACTTC
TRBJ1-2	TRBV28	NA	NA	CASTPGRGRNGYTF	TGTGCCAGCACCCCGGGCAGGGGCCGGAATGGCTACACCTTC
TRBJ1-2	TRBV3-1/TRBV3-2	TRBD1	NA	CASSRQGGYTF	TGTGCCAGCAGCCGACAGGGTGGCTACACCTTC